This TCR beta chain was found in a study of blood T cell repertoires in COVID-19. The CDR3 extends over 14 amino acids. The germline CDR1 and CDR2 sequences are LNHDA and SQIVND (reference sequence). Trimming left V 5 bases short and J 8 bases short, with 16 bases between. Authors' data handling: The authors estimated nucleated cell counts from reference gene primer amplification. Produced via immunoSEQ multiplex PCR; TCRdb's table is partial and in-frame only. From that table come the V and J calls and clone size; the DNA was used to work out D and trimming. The sample has fewer than 200,000 clones, under 80% seen once; the top ten hold about 3%.

Sequenced material: peripheral blood. This TCR came from a woman of 80 years or more with acute or convalescent COVID-19. This sequence joins TRBV19 and TRBJ1-5; TRBD1 is a possible D gene (6 bases). Written as DNA, the CDR3 is TGTGCCAGTAGTTTCGGACAGCCTGTGGAGCCCCAGCATTTT. Translating gives CASSFGQPVEPQHF.